This T cell receptor (beta chain) was captured in a study of blood T cell repertoires in COVID-19. About the study: Specimens from acute and convalescent COVID-19 originated in the United States, Italy and Spain. The cDNA or gDNA used as material had been derived from T cells, B-cell-depleted T cells, or PBMCs.

The protocol was immunoSEQ multiplex PCR, while the TCRdb copy is restricted to in-frame clones and leaves out a portion. The sample records 50,000 to 70,000 clones, approximately 83% being singletons. The trim removed 11 bases at V and 3 bases at J, leaving 7 bases unmatched. The CDR3 contains 13 residues. Sequenced input: peripheral blood. The chain recombines TRBV12-3 or TRBV12-4 with TRBJ2-3, with 8 bases lining up with TRBD2. This clonotype was obtained from a man older than 75 with COVID-19, enrolled during active disease. CDR3 nucleotide sequence: TGTGCCTCGGACGGGAGGGTGACAGATACGCAGTATTTT. Residues: CASDGRVTDTQYF.